Listed here are 18 T cell receptor beta chains from one sample, sequenced in a study of regulatory T cells in long-lasting Graves disease. Arm-PCR of CDR3 regions with iRepertoire HTBI primers generated TCR beta libraries. MiXCR was run by TCRdb on the multiplex PCR reads, yielding one entry per CDR3 protein. The sample lists around 400,000 distinct CDR3 sequences; about 20% were seen once. The time point: persistent/refractory GD, antithyroid drugs over 5 years with positive TRAb. PBMCs were the source of the RNA used for TCR sequencing. Material: peripheral blood mononuclear cells (PBMCs), obtained when the disease was refractory, from a patient treated with antithyroid drugs. These receptors came from a female donor with Graves disease.

The chain has TRBV29-1 and TRBJ2-3, with 13 bases matching TRBD2. Germline V lookup: CDR1 SQVTM, CDR2 ANQGSEA. This CDR3 is 14 amino acids long. The V gene end was trimmed by 7 bases and the J gene end by 9 bases; junction bases not matched to a gene: 10. CDR3 coding DNA: TGCAGCGGCGGACTAGCGGGAGTCGAGAACACGCAGTATTTT. This translates into CSGGLAGVENTQYF.

This clonotype was observed a few times. V gene TRBV10-3 combines with J gene TRBJ2-7; 14 bases align to TRBD2. In germline, CDR1 is ENHRY, CDR2 SYGVKD. V was pared by 4 bases and J by 4 bases, with 12 bases of the junction left unmatched. The CDR3 has 18 residues. CDR3 DNA: TGTGCCATCAGTGGGGTGATGGGACTAGCGGGAGTCGGGTACGAGCAGTACTTC. Its protein product is CAISGVMGLAGVGYEQYF.

This clonotype was recorded a few times. The J gene is TRBJ2-7, the V gene TRBV29-1; 7 bases are a match to TRBD2. Germline V CDR1 and CDR2: SQVTM, ANQGSEA. J lost 6 bases, V lost 2 bases, and 13 bases had no gene match. The length of the CDR3 is 15 residues. The CDR3 nucleotides are TGCAGCGTTGAACTTCAGCGGGAATCTCGTGGCGAGCAGTACTTC. Translation: CSVELQRESRGEQYF.

V is TRBV2 and J is TRBJ2-7; 10 bases are shared with TRBD2. This CDR3 contains 13 residues. Germline trimming cut 8 bases from V and 7 bases from J; bases unmatched to any gene: 8. Germline CDR1 SNHLY, CDR2 FYNNEI. The CDR3 nucleotides are TGTGCCAGCTGCCTAGCGGGAGCAGGGGAGCAGTACTTC. It encodes CASCLAGAGEQYF.

This clonotype was recorded at least ten times. The V call is TRBV28, the J call TRBJ1-1, with a possible D match to TRBD1 (6 bases). Germline loops: CDR1 MDHEN, CDR2 SYDVKM. V shed 7 bases and J shed 5 bases, with 11 bases lying between them. There are 12 residues in the CDR3. The CDR3 loop is CASNRVMTEAFF. The CDR3 region has the DNA TGTGCCAGCAACAGGGTCATGACTGAAGCTTTCTTT.

This chain uses TRBV12-3 or TRBV12-4 with TRBJ2-7; TRBD2 is a possible D gene (5 bases). Between the trimmed V and J ends, which lost 3 bases and 6 bases, there was a span of 12 bases. This CDR3 contains 13 residues. The CDR3 coding sequence is TGTGCCAGCAGTTTGGACGAGGGTAGCGAGCAGTACTTC. Residues: CASSLDEGSEQYF.

V and J are TRBV24-1 and TRBJ2-5; 8 bases align to TRBD2. The CDR3 spans 16 residues. Trimming cost V 1 base and J 7 bases; bases outside gene matches: 10. Germline assignment: CDR1 KGHDR and CDR2 SFDVKD. CDR3 residues: CATSDFAGLAGGTQYF. The CDR3 region has the DNA TGTGCCACCAGTGATTTCGCCGGACTAGCCGGAGGGACCCAGTACTTC.

The chain joins TRBV5-6 to TRBJ1-1; D unresolved. V lost 0 bases, J lost 4 bases, and 10 bases lay in between. The CDR3 is 14 amino acids. Germline V gene sequence: CDR1 SGHDT, CDR2 YYEEEE. DNA for the CDR3: TGTGCCAGCAGCTTGGTAGGGAGGATCACTGAAGCTTTCTTT. This codes for CASSLVGRITEAFF.

This clonotype occurred many times. The chain couples TRBV29-1 to TRBJ1-3; maybe TRBD1 (5 bases). This CDR3 is built from 14 residues. V was shortened by 3 bases and J by 2 bases, with 11 bases between the two germline ends. CDR1 SQVTM and CDR2 ANQGSEA come from the germline V gene. The CDR3 region is CSVDPQGAGNTIYF. The CDR3 nucleotides read TGCAGCGTTGATCCCCAGGGTGCTGGAAACACCATATATTTT. Full variable domain (rest looked up from reference TRBV29-1 and TRBJ1-3): SAVISQKPSRDICQRGTSLTIQCQVDSQVTMMFWYRQQPGQSLTLIATANQGSEATYESGFVIDKFPISRPNLTFSTLTVSNMSPEDSSIYLCSVDPQGAGNTIYFGEGSWLTVV.

This clonotype was detected a few times. The chain couples TRBV6-2 or TRBV6-3 to TRBJ2-5; 8 nucleotides line up with TRBD2. The CDR3 is 15 amino acids. V was pared by 5 bases and J by 4 bases, with 9 bases of the junction left unmatched. CDR1 is MNHEY and CDR2 is SVGEGT in the germline V gene. The CDR3 is CASSTGLVMSETQYF. In DNA form, the CDR3 reads TGTGCCAGCAGTACGGGACTAGTTATGTCAGAGACCCAGTACTTC.

This clonotype appeared many times. This chain uses TRBV27 with TRBJ1-6, with 8 bases identical to TRBD1. There are 15 residues in the CDR3. Per the germline V gene, CDR1 is MNHEY and CDR2 is SMNVEV (reference sequence). After removal of 5 bases from V and 10 bases from J, the junction contained 10 bases not matched to a gene. The CDR3 DNA follows: TGTGCCAGCAGTCCTTGGACAGGGACGAGCTCACCCCTCCACTTT. It is translated as CASSPWTGTSSPLHF.

Many counts were recorded for this clonotype. The J gene is TRBJ2-7, the V gene TRBV2; tentatively, D is TRBD2 (6 bases). CDR1 and CDR2 from the germline V gene are SNHLY and FYNNEI. The CDR3 sequence is 12 residues long. The V gene lost 10 bases and the J gene lost 1 base, with 11 bases spanning the gap. The CDR3 loop reads CANLAASYEQYF. The DNA for the CDR3 is TGTGCCAATTTAGCGGCGTCCTACGAGCAGTACTTC.

This clonotype was recorded at least ten times. The rearrangement links TRBV9 to TRBJ1-2; no firm D call. This CDR3 is built from 11 residues. CDR1 is SGDLS, CDR2 YYNGEE, per germline. Trimming took off 5 bases at V and 2 bases at J, with 4 bases between the two ends. CDR3 nucleotides: TGTGCCAGCAGTCAGAACTATGGCTACACCTTC. Its protein is CASSQNYGYTF.

This clonotype was counted ten times or more. This chain connects TRBV7-2 to TRBJ1-2; D call uncertain. The CDR3 is 14 amino acids. The V gene lost 1 base and the J gene lost 0 bases, with 6 bases spanning the gap. Germline V gene data show CDR1 as SGHTA and CDR2 as FQGNSA. The CDR3 spells CASSLDRANYGYTF. The CDR3 DNA reads TGTGCCAGCAGCTTAGATAGGGCTAACTATGGCTACACCTTC.

Many counts were recorded for this clonotype. This chain joins TRBV28 and TRBJ2-7; 7 nucleotides align to TRBD2. With V trimmed by 5 bases and J by 0 bases, 7 bases remained unmatched. CDR3 size: 15 residues. Germline V lookup: CDR1 MDHEN, CDR2 SYDVKM. The chain's CDR3 is CASSAEGGSSYEQYF. The CDR3 bases are TGTGCCAGCAGTGCCGAGGGAGGGAGCTCCTACGAGCAGTACTTC.

This clonotype was picked up a small number of times. V gene TRBV3-1 combines with J gene TRBJ2-7, with D perhaps TRBD2 (6 bases). This CDR3 has 15 amino acids. V lost 0 bases to trimming and J lost 5 bases, with 14 bases between them. Germline V gives CDR1 LGHDT, CDR2 YNNKEL (reference sequence). The CDR3 is CASSQDVGSLDEQYF. The CDR3 nucleotides read TGTGCCAGCAGCCAAGACGTCGGGAGTCTCGACGAGCAGTACTTC.

This sequence joins TRBV24-1 and TRBJ2-3, with D perhaps matching TRBD1 (5 bases). Germline V lookup: CDR1 KGHDR, CDR2 SFDVKD. V lost 1 base, J lost 5 bases, and 6 bases lay in between. The CDR3 consists of 13 residues. DNA of the CDR3: TGTGCCACCAGTGATTTCAGGGAAGATACGCAGTATTTT. Its translation: CATSDFREDTQYF.

The chain employs TRBV25-1 and TRBJ2-7; no clear D. V dropped 1 base and J dropped 7 bases, with 14 bases sitting between them. Germline V gene lookup returns CDR1 MGHDK and CDR2 SYGVNS. This CDR3 has 14 amino acids. The CDR3 region has the DNA TGTGCCAGCAGTGAATCAGCGCCCGGCAGAGAGCAGTACTTC. Protein: CASSESAPGREQYF.